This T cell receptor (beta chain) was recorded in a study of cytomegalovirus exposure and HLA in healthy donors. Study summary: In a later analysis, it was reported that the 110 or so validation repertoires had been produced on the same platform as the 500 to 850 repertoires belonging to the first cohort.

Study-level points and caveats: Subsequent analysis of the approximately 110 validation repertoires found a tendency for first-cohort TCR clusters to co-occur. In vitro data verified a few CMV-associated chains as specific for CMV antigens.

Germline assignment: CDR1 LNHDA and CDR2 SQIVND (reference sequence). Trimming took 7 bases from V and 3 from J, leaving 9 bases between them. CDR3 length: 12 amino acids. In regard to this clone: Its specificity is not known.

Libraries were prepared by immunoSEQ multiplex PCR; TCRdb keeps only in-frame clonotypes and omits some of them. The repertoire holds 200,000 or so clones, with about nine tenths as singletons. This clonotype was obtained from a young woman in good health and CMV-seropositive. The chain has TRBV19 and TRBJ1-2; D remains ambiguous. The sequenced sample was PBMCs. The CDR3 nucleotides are TGTGCCAGTACCTCAACGGACTATGGCTACACCTTC. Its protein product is CASTSTDYGYTF.